This TCR beta chain emerged from a study of regulatory T cells in long-lasting Graves disease. At the level of the study: To qualify as persistent, Graves' disease required over 5 years of antithyroid drugs with positive TSH receptor antibodies. Whole-study results and caveats: Gene preferences differed: TRBV28, TRBJ1-2, TRBJ2-5 in persistent cases. Lower TCR diversity was seen in persistent Graves' patients than in newly diagnosed ones.

Time point in this sample: persistent/refractory GD, antithyroid drugs over 5 years with positive TRAb. The TCR library was made from RNA extracted from PBMCs. Guidelines of the American Thyroid Association were used to diagnose Graves' disease. Germline CDR1 is SGHAT and CDR2 is FQNNGV. With 1 base clipped from V and 7 bases from J, the junction kept 3 bases outside the gene matches. The CDR3 extends over 14 amino acids. Building of the TCR beta libraries involved iRepertoire HTBI primers and Arm-PCR of CDR3 regions. TCRdb reprocessed the multiplex PCR reads via MiXCR and lists one record per CDR3 protein. The data contain 450,000 or so distinct CDR3 sequences, about 20% of them singletons. This clonotype was seen many times. No antigen is known for it.

The genes are TRBV11-2 and TRBJ2-7; TRBD2 agrees at 11 bases. The sample in question was peripheral blood mononuclear cells (PBMCs), obtained when the disease was refractory, from a patient treated with antithyroid drugs. The source of this sequence is a female donor with Graves disease. The CDR3 bases are TGTGCCAGCAGCTTAGGGAGACTAGCGGGAGAGCAGTACTTC. This sequence encodes CASSLGRLAGEQYF.